The sequence of this T cell receptor beta chain was determined in a study of CD8 T cells in ankylosing spondylitis. General observations from the study: A motif of roughly eight highly homologous TCR beta variants was seen as apparently characteristic of ankylosing spondylitis blood.

It was by quantitative 5'-RACE with molecular barcodes that TCR beta libraries were made. TCRdb independently ran MiXCR on the 5' RACE reads; one entry per CDR3 protein. The table records just under 550,000 distinct CDR3 sequences, 10% to 15% of them present only once. Germline V gives CDR1 MDHEN, CDR2 SYDVKM. The CDR3 runs to 15 residues. Trimming removed 7 bases from V and 3 bases from J, with 18 bases in between. Notes on this clonotype: Its antigen is not known.

This receptor was identified in a male donor with ankylosing spondylitis. Input material: blood, either unsorted or a sorted T cell fraction (not recorded which). The V gene is TRBV28, the J gene TRBJ2-5; D unclear. The CDR3 loop is CASTTPPRHKETQYF. CDR3 DNA sequence: TGTGCCAGCACCACCCCGCCTAGACATAAAGAGACCCAGTACTTC.